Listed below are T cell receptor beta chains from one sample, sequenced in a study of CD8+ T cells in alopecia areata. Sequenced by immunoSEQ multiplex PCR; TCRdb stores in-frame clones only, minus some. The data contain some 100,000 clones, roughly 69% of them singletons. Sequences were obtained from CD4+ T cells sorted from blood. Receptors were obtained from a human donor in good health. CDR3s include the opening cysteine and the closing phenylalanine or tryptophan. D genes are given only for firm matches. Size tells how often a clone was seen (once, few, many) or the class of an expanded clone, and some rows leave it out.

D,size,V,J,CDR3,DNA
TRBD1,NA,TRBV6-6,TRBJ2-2,CACRQGNTGELFF,TGTGCCTGCCGACAGGGAAACACCGGGGAGCTGTTTTTT
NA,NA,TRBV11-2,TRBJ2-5,CASSPIKGGLETQYF,TGTGCCAGCAGCCCGATCAAGGGGGGCCTGGAGACCCAGTACTTC
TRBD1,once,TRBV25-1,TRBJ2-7,CASSGDRGPNEQYF,TGTGCCAGCAGCGGGGACAGGGGGCCCAACGAGCAGTACTTC
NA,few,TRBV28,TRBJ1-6,CASTPPPGGRRDSPLHF,TGTGCCAGCACTCCTCCTCCGGGGGGGCGGCGTGATTCACCCCTCCACTTT
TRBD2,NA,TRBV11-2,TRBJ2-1,CASTPQAGGQNEQFF,TGTGCCAGCACCCCCCAAGCGGGGGGGCAGAATGAGCAGTTCTTC
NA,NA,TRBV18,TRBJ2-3,CASSPGSGGADTQYF,TGTGCCAGCTCACCGGGGTCGGGGGGCGCAGATACGCAGTATTTT
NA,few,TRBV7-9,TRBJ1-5,CASSSVGNQPQHF,TGTGCCAGCAGCTCGGTGGGTAATCAGCCCCAGCATTTT
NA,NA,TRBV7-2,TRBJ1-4,CASSQERGLRTNEKLFF,TGTGCCAGCAGCCAGGAGAGAGGGCTCAGAACTAATGAAAAACTGTTTTTT
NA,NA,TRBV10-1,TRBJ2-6,CASSDTGPGANVLTF,TGCGCCAGCAGTGACACAGGGCCTGGGGCCAACGTCCTGACTTTC
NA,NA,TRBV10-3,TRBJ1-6,CAISDVRELGYSPLHF,TGTGCCATCAGTGATGTGAGGGAGCTAGGGTATTCACCCCTCCACTTT
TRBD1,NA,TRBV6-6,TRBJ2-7,CASGQGFYEQYF,TGTGCCTCGGGACAGGGGTTCTACGAGCAGTACTTC
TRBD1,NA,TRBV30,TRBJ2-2,CAFMRTGGLFF,TGTGCCTTTATGCGGACAGGTGGATTGTTTTTT
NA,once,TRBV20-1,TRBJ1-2,CSARGSYGYTF,TGCAGTGCTAGAGGAAGCTATGGCTACACCTTC
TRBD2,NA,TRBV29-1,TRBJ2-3,CSAGTSGPIFTDTQYF,TGCAGCGCCGGGACTAGCGGACCTATATTCACAGATACGCAGTATTTT
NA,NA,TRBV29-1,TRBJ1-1,CSFLWTKNTEAFF,TGCAGCTTTCTATGGACCAAGAACACTGAAGCTTTCTTT
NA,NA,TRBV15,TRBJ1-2,CATSRDNYGYTF,TGTGCCACCAGCAGAGACAACTATGGCTACACCTTC
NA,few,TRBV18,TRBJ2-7,CASSFDRTTTYEQYF,TGTGCCAGCTCCTTCGACCGCACCACTACCTACGAGCAGTACTTC
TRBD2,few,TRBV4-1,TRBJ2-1,CASSPNSGADNEQFF,TGCGCCAGCAGCCCTAATAGCGGGGCCGACAATGAGCAGTTCTTC
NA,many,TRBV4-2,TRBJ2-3,CASSQDWGTQYF,TGTGCCAGCAGCCAAGATTGGGGTACGCAGTATTTT
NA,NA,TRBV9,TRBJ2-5,CASSPGTSGSETQYF,TGTGCCAGCAGCCCCGGGACGAGCGGCTCCGAGACCCAGTACTTC
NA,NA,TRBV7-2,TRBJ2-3,CASSLAILGDTQYF,TGTGCCAGCAGCTTAGCGATCCTAGGCGATACGCAGTATTTT
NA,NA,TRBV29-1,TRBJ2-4,CSVEAGRGGNIQYF,TGCAGCGTTGAAGCGGGCAGGGGGGGAAACATTCAGTACTTC
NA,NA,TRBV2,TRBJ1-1,CASRGQQNTEAFF,TGTGCCAGCAGGGGACAACAGAACACTGAAGCTTTCTTT
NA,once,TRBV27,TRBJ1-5,CASSLDQPQHF,TGTGCCAGCAGTTTAGATCAGCCCCAGCATTTT
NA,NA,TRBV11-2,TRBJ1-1,CASSLGTKNTEAFF,TGTGCCAGCAGCTTAGGGACAAAGAACACTGAAGCTTTCTTT
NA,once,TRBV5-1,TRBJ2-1,CASSLTGRATHNEQFF,TGCGCCAGCAGCTTAACCGGACGGGCAACCCACAATGAGCAGTTCTTC
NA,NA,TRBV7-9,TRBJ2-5,CASSSTGRVPQYF,TGTGCCAGCAGCTCTACGGGGCGGGTGCCCCAGTACTTC
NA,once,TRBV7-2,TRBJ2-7,CASSLGRGPYEQYF,TGTGCCAGCAGCTTGGGACGGGGACCCTACGAGCAGTACTTC
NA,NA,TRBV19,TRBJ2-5,CASSQQNQETQYF,TGTGCCAGTAGTCAACAGAACCAAGAGACCCAGTACTTC